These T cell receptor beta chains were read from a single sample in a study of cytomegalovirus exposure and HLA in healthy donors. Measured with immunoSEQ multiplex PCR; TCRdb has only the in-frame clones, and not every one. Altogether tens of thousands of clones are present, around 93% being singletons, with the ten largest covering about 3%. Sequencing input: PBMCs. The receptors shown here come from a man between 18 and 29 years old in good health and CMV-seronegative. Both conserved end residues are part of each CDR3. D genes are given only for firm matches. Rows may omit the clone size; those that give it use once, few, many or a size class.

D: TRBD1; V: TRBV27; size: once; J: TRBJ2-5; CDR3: CASNPQGAGETQYF; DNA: TGTGCCAGCAACCCCCAGGGGGCGGGGGAGACCCAGTACTTC
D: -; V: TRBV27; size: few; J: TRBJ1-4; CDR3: CASSPRGGTNEKLFF; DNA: TGTGCCAGCAGCCCGCGGGGGGGGACTAATGAAAAACTGTTTTTT
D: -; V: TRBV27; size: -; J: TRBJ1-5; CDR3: CASSFRGNQPQHF; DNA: TGTGCCAGCAGTTTCCGAGGGAATCAGCCCCAGCATTTT
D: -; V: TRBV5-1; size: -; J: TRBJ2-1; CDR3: CASSLSGLQLGEQFF; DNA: TGCGCCAGCAGCTTGTCGGGGTTACAATTGGGTGAGCAGTTCTTC
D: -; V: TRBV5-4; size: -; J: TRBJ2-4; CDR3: CASSLSGYIQYF; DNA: TGTGCCAGCAGCTTATCAGGGTACATTCAGTACTTC
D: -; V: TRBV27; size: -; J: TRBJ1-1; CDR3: CASGGDPRSQSGFF; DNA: TGTGCCAGCGGAGGGGACCCACGATCCCAAAGCGGTTTCTTT
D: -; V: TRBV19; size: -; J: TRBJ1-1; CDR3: CASRMTRTEAFF; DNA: TGTGCCAGTAGGATGACAAGGACTGAAGCTTTCTTT
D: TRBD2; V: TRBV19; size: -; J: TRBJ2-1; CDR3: CASSITSGGQYNEQFF; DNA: TGTGCCAGTAGTATAACTAGCGGGGGACAATACAATGAGCAGTTCTTC
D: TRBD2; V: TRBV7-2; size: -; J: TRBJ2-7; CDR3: CASSLSLAGGVYEQYF; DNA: TGTGCCAGCAGCCTTTCCCTAGCGGGAGGAGTTTACGAGCAGTACTTC
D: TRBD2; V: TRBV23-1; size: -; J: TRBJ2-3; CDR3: CAPPGGRPFDTQYF; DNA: TGCGCCCCCCCGGGGGGGCGTCCGTTCGATACGCAGTATTTT
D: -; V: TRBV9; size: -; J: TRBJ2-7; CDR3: CASSVGGEVAYEQYF; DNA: TGTGCCAGCAGCGTAGGAGGGGAGGTAGCCTACGAGCAGTACTTC
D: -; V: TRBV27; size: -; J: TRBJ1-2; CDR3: CASGNTNYGYTF; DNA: TGTGCCAGCGGCAATACTAACTATGGCTACACCTTC
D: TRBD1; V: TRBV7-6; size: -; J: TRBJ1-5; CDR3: CASSPFGQVDQPQHF; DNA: TGTGCCAGCAGCCCCTTTGGACAGGTGGATCAGCCCCAGCATTTT
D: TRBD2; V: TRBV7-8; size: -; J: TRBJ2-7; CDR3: CASSFHRGRGNPYEQYF; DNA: TGTGCCAGCAGCTTTCACCGCGGGAGGGGTAATCCCTACGAGCAGTACTTC
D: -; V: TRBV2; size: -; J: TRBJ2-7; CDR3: CASSRSGGSYEQYF; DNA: TGTGCCAGCAGTCGGAGCGGAGGCTCCTACGAGCAGTACTTC
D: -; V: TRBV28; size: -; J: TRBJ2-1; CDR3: CASSLGGANEQFF; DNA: TGTGCCAGCAGTCTAGGCGGAGCTAATGAGCAGTTCTTC
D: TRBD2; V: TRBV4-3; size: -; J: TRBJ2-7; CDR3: CASSQDWSSGSYEQYF; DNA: TGCGCCAGCAGCCAAGATTGGTCAAGCGGGAGTTACGAGCAGTACTTC
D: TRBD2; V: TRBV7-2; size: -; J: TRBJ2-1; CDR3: CASSLLSGGTNEQFF; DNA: TGTGCCAGCAGCTTACTTAGCGGGGGGACAAATGAGCAGTTCTTC
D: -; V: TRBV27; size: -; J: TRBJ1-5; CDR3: CASSVGRRNQPQHF; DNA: TGTGCCAGCAGTGTCGGGAGGAGGAATCAGCCCCAGCATTTT
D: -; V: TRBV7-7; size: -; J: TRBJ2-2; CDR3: CASSYLGGTGELFF; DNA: TGTGCTAGCAGCTACTTAGGAGGGACCGGGGAGCTGTTTTTT
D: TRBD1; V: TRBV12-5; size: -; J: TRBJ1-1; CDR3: CASGRDRGFFTEAFF; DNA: TGTGCTAGTGGCAGGGACAGGGGTTTTTTTACTGAAGCTTTCTTT
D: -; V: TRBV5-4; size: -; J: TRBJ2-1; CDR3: CASSWGVRLAENEQFF; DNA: TGTGCCAGCAGCTGGGGGGTCCGGCTGGCGGAGAATGAGCAGTTCTTC
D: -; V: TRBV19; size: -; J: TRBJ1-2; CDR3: CASSHLTGKKMDGYTF; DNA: TGTGCCAGTAGCCATCTTACAGGGAAGAAAATGGATGGCTACACCTTC
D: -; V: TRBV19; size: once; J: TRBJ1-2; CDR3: CASSIAANYGYTF; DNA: TGTGCCAGTAGTATCGCAGCTAACTATGGCTACACCTTC
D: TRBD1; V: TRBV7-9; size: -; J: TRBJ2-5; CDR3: CASSSPGTVQETQYF; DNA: TGTGCCAGCAGCTCACCCGGGACAGTCCAAGAGACCCAGTACTTC
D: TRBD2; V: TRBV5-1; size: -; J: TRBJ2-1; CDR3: CASTLFLAGGRNEQFF; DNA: TGCGCCAGCACCCTATTCCTAGCGGGAGGAAGGAATGAGCAGTTCTTC
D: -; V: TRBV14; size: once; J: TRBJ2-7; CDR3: CASSQPGLRSYEQYF; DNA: TGTGCCAGCAGCCAACCGGGACTCCGCTCCTACGAGCAGTACTTC
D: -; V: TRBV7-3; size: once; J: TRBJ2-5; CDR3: CASSRVTGPPGETQYF; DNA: TGTGCCAGCAGCAGAGTAACCGGGCCTCCAGGGGAGACCCAGTACTTC
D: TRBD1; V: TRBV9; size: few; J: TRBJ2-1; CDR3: CASSVRQGIYNEQFF; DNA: TGTGCCAGCAGCGTCCGACAGGGGATCTACAATGAGCAGTTCTTC
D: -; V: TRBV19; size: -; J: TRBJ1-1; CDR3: CASSIRTVSTEAFF; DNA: TGTGCCAGTAGTATAAGGACAGTGAGCACTGAAGCTTTCTTT
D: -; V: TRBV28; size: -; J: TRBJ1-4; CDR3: CASSSGQSRGEKLFF; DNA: TGTGCCAGCAGTTCTGGACAGTCACGGGGTGAAAAACTGTTTTTT
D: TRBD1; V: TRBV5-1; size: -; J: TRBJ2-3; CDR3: CASSRAGGTLGDTQYF; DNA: TGCGCCAGCAGCAGGGCAGGGGGAACGCTGGGAGATACGCAGTATTTT
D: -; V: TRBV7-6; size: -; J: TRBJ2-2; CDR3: CASSLGGAAGELFF; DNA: TGTGCCAGCAGCTTAGGGGGCGCCGCCGGGGAGCTGTTTTTT